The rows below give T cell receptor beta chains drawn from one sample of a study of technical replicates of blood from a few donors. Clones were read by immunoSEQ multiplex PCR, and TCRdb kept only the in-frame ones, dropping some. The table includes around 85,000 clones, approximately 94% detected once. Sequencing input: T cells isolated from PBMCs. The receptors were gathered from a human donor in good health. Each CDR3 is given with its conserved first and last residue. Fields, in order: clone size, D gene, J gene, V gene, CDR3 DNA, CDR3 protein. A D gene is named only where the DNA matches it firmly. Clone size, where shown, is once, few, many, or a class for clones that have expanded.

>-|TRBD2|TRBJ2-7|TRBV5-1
TGCGCCAGCAGCTTGGCCCCGGCGGGGGAAGTCTACGAGCAGTACTTC
CASSLAPAGEVYEQYF
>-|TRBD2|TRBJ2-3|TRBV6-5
TGTGCCAGCAGTTACTTAAGCGGGAGGAGTCCCGATACGCAGTATTTT
CASSYLSGRSPDTQYF
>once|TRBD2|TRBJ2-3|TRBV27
TGTGCCAGCAGTTTATCGTTGACTAGCGGGAACACAGATACGCAGTATTTT
CASSLSLTSGNTDTQYF
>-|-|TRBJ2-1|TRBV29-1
TGCAGCGTTGATCCGGCGGTTTACCCAGAGAACAATGAGCAGTTCTTC
CSVDPAVYPENNEQFF
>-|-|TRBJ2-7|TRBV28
TGTGCCAGCAGTTACACCTACAGGGAAACCTACGAGCAGTACTTC
CASSYTYRETYEQYF
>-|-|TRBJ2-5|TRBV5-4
TGTGCCAGCAGCTTGGACTGGCGGCAGACCCAGTACTTC
CASSLDWRQTQYF
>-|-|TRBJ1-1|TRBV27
TGTGCCAGCAGTTTACCAGGGATTAGCACTGAAGCTTTCTTT
CASSLPGISTEAFF
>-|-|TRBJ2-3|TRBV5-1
TGCGCCAGCAGCTTGGGCGGTTACGGCACAGATACGCAGTATTTT
CASSLGGYGTDTQYF
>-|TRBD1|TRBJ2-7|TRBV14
TGTGCCAGCAGCCGGGTCCGGGACAGGGTCCTCGGAGAGCAGTACTTC
CASSRVRDRVLGEQYF
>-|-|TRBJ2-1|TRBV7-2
TGTGCCAGCAGCCACCTGACAGGGATAGCGGGGAATGAGCAGTTCTTC
CASSHLTGIAGNEQFF
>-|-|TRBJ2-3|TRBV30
TGTGCCTGCCTAACTGTCGGGGGAGATACGCAGTATTTT
CACLTVGGDTQYF
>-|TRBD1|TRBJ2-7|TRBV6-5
TGTGCCAGCAGTTACGGGACAGGGGCCTACGAGCAGTACTTC
CASSYGTGAYEQYF
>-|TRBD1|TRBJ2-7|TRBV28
TGTGCCAGCAGTTCCGGGACAGGCAAAGTCGAGCAGTACTTC
CASSSGTGKVEQYF
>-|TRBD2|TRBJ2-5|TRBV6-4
TGTGCCTCCCCCGACGGGACTACTGAGACCCAGTACTTC
CASPDGTTETQYF
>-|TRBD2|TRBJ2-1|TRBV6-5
TGTGCCACCGCCCCCCTAGCGGGAGCGGATGAGCAGTTCTTC
CATAPLAGADEQFF
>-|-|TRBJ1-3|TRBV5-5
TGTGCCAGCAGCTCGGACAGCCCTCCCCTAGGAAACACCATATATTTT
CASSSDSPPLGNTIYF
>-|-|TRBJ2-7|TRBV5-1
TGCGCCAGCAGCTTGGGGTCTAGTTTGTCCTACGAGCAGTACTTC
CASSLGSSLSYEQYF
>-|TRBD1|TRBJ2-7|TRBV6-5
TGTGCCAGCAGTTACGATGGGACAGATTCCTACGAGCAGTACTTC
CASSYDGTDSYEQYF
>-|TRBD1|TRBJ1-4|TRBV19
TGTGCCAGTAGTATCCGACAGGGCACTCCTGGTGAAAAACTGTTTTTT
CASSIRQGTPGEKLFF
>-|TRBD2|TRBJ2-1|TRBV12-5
TGTGCTAGTGGACCAGCGGGACTAGCCTTGAACAATGAGCAGTTCTTC
CASGPAGLALNNEQFF
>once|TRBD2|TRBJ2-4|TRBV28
TGTGCCAGCAGCTCTCCTCCGGGACTAGCGGGGGGGCCTACTAGAAACATTCAGTACTTC
CASSSPPGLAGGPTRNIQYF
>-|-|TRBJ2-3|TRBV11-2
TGTGCCAGCAGCCCTCTTCGGAAGCAGACAACTAGCACAGATACGCAGTATTTT
CASSPLRKQTTSTDTQYF
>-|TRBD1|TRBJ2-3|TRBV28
TGTGCCAGCAGTTCGCCACCCGGGGCAGGGGGCATGGCAGATACGCAGTATTTT
CASSSPPGAGGMADTQYF
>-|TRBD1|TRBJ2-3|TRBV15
TGTGCCACCAGCTTTCGGAGGGGACAGGTCACAGATACGCAGTATTTT
CATSFRRGQVTDTQYF
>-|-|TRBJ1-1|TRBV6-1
TGTGCCAGCAGTGAGTCGGGAGGAAAGGGCACTGAAGCTTTCTTT
CASSESGGKGTEAFF
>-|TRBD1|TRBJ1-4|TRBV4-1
TGCGCCAGCAGCCGACAGGGTTTAATCCCCTGGAATGAAAAACTGTTTTTT
CASSRQGLIPWNEKLFF
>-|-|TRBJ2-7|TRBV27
TGTGCCAGCCGACTTGGGGGGAACTCCGAGCAGTACTTC
CASRLGGNSEQYF
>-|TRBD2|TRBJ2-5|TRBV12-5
TGTGCTAGTGGGCAGAGCGGGACGGAGACCCAGTACTTC
CASGQSGTETQYF
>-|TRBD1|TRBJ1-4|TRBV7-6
TGTGCCAGCAGCTTACATGACAGGGAGAATGAAAAACTGTTTTTT
CASSLHDRENEKLFF
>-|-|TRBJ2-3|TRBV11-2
TGTGCCAGCAGCCTGATAGCAACAGATACGCAGTATTTT
CASSLIATDTQYF
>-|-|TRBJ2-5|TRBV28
TGTGCCAGCAGTAACACAGGGCGTCCAGAGACCCAGTACTTC
CASSNTGRPETQYF
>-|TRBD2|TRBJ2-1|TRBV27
TGTGCCAGCAGTTTATCGCTAGCGGGAGGGGTTGAGCAGTTCTTC
CASSLSLAGGVEQFF
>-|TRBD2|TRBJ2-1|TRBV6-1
TGTGCCAGCAGTGAAGTTGGCGGGAGGGGGAGTGAGCAGTTCTTC
CASSEVGGRGSEQFF
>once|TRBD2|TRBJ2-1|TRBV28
TGTGCCAGCAGTTTAGTTCGATTAGCGGGCAATGAGCAGTTCTTC
CASSLVRLAGNEQFF
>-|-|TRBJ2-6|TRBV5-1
TGCGCCAGCAGCCTGGACAGCTCTGGGGCCAACGTCCTGACTTTC
CASSLDSSGANVLTF
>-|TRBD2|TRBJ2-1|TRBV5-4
TGTGCCAGCAGCGCAGCGGGAGTACCCTACAATGAGCAGTTCTTC
CASSAAGVPYNEQFF
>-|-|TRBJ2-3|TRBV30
TGTGCCTGGAGTGTAGACTCTTCAGATACGCAGTATTTT
CAWSVDSSDTQYF
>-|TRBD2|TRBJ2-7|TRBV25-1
TGTGCCAGCAGTGACGAGAGAAGCGGGAGGGACGAGCAGTACTTC
CASSDERSGRDEQYF
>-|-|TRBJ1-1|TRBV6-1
TGTGCCAGCACCAGGGTGATGGATGCGACTGTAGGTTTCTTT
CASTRVMDATVGFF
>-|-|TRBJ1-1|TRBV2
TGTGCCAGCAGTGAACAATTCGGTCGGGCTTTCTTT
CASSEQFGRAFF
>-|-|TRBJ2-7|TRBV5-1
TGCGCCAGCAGCTTGACAGGTTACGAGCAGTACTTC
CASSLTGYEQYF
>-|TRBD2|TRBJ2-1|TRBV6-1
TGTGCCAGCAGAGTCGGGACTAGCAGCCTCAATGAGCAGTTCTTC
CASRVGTSSLNEQFF
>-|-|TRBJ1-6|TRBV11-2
TGTGCCAGCAGCCCCGCAATCTCCAGGTCACCCCTCCACTTT
CASSPAISRSPLHF
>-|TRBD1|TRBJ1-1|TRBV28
TGTGCCAGCAGTTCTTTACGGGACAGAACCTTT
CASSSLRDRTF
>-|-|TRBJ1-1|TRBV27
TGTGCCAGCTCTCCCATGGGGGGATACACTGAAGCTTTCTTT
CASSPMGGYTEAFF
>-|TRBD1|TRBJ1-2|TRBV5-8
TGTGCCAGCAGCTTTGGAAGACAGGGTGAATATGGCTACACCTTC
CASSFGRQGEYGYTF